This record concerns one TCR beta chain sequence. The antigen is not known. These data originate in a study of siplizumab effects on memory and regulatory T cells. Study outcomes and limitations: Roughly 80-96% of proliferating CD4+ or CD8+ clones defied assignment to a naive or memory phenotype. Under siplizumab, alloreactive sequences traced to unstimulated CD4+ memory cells were significantly reduced.

Germline CDR1 and CDR2: SGHNT and YYREEE (reference sequence). The CDR3 has 15 amino acids. The ends were cut back, 4 bases at V and 7 bases at J, with 20 bases in the middle. Assay used: immunoSEQ multiplex PCR; TCRdb lists only in-frame clones, some missing. The sample has 65,000 to 90,000 clones, about 92% seen once. The chain is built from TRBV5-4 and TRBJ1-1, with a possible D match to TRBD1 (5 bases). The TCR comes from a human donor in good health. The specimen sequenced was CD8+ T cells sorted from blood. As DNA, the CDR3 is TGTGCCAGCAGCCCAAACCTTTCTGTGGGGGATGAAGCTTTCTTT. As protein: CASSPNLSVGDEAFF.